The source of this T cell receptor beta chain is a study of early T cells in non-severe SARS-CoV-2 infection. MiXCR was run by TCRdb on the 5' RACE reads, yielding one entry per CDR3 protein. This sample yields 98,000 or so distinct CDR3 sequences, of which around 10% are seen a single time; 3% to 3.5% belongs to the top ten. The length of the CDR3 is 14 residues. Between the trimmed V and J ends, which lost 3 bases and 1 base, there was a span of 9 bases. CDR1 and CDR2 (germline): DFQATT, SNEGSKA (reference sequence). The receptor comes from an adult who was a healthcare worker with PCR-confirmed SARS-CoV-2 infection or an uninfected control (not recorded which). The chain has TRBV20-1 and TRBJ2-2; a weak D match, TRBD1 (6 bases). The specimen was whole blood. The CDR3, as DNA: TGCAGTGCTAGGCCGGGACAGAACACCGGGGAGCTGTTTTTT. Its translation is CSARPGQNTGELFF.